This T cell receptor (beta chain) came from a study of blood T cell repertoires in COVID-19 (dated by TCRdb to about 2020). At the level of the whole study: Collaborator samples came from the United States, Italy and Spain and covered acute and convalescent phases of COVID-19. The prospective study material was composed of cDNA or gDNA derived from T cells, B-cell-depleted T cells, or PBMCs. Deeply sampled blood TCRbeta repertoires from subjects exposed to, actively infected with, or recovered from COVID-19 were included in the dataset. The repertoires were released in a freely available public database meant as a resource for research on the immune response to SARS-CoV-2. The samples were drawn from the first 160 participants of the ongoing ImmuneRACE study and from 1,200 or so subjects provided by 6 global collaborators. The sample metadata nearly always contained a de-identified subject ID, COVID-19 status, age in years and sex. HLA class I and class II types, where available, came from metadata supplied by the sample provider rather than from assay-based typing. Summary of the overall study and its limitations: Clinical and demographic metadata were provided uncurated, with the amount varying by source and participant.

Another Seattle source contributed samples from volunteer blood donors who had recovered from COVID-19. Each collaborating institution followed its own protocols to collect whole blood in K2EDTA tubes. For TCRbeta analysis, collaborators shipped samples in one of three forms: frozen whole blood, isolated PBMCs, or DNA extracted from either of those sample types. This clone was picked up a small number of times. Its specific antigen is unknown. No base quality information exists; no much larger clone differs at one position. Sequences LNHDA (CDR1) and SQIVND (CDR2) are obtained from the germline V gene (reference sequence). The CDR3, from cysteine to phenylalanine, totals 13 residues. Only the CDR3 portion is preserved as DNA: 39 bases, with reading frame beginning at the first base. Ends trimmed: V by 10 bases, J by 5 bases; bases unmatched to a gene: 9. The immunoSEQ Assay, a bias-controlled multiplex PCR, was used to amplify TCRbeta CDR3 regions from genomic DNA. In the authors' own workflow: The number of nucleated cells in each sample was estimated from the amplification of reference gene primers within the assay. To quantify the absolute abundance of each unique TCRbeta CDR3 rearrangement, sequence reads were collapsed and filtered. For each sample, productive Simpson clonality was calculated as the square root of Simpson's diversity index across productive rearrangements. The source is immuneACCESS, and TCRdb retained only in-frame sequences with V and J called. Part of the clones is not carried over; for the studies checked, unresolved V genes explain less than half of this, and the remainder is unexplained. V, J and clone size reflect that table, while D and trimming were determined from the DNA. The sample profile shows around 260,000 clones; around 78% of them were found once. Roughly 4.6% of the sample goes to the ten largest clones.

Recombination linked TRBV19 to TRBJ2-7; the central 9 bases match TRBD1. Sequencing was performed on peripheral blood. The TCR comes from a man aged 55 to 69 who had recovered from COVID-19. In nucleotides, the sequence is TGTGCCACAAAGCCGGGACAGGGACACGAGCAGTACTTC. It specifies CATKPGQGHEQYF.